What follows describes a single T cell receptor (beta chain). The data stem from a study of T cell responses to AZD1222 COVID-19 vaccine. V lost 5 bases and J lost 1, with 14 bases in between. Germline values: CDR1 SEHNR, CDR2 FQNEAQ (reference sequence). This CDR3 is built from 16 residues. Clones were sequenced by immunoSEQ multiplex PCR, and TCRdb holds only the in-frame ones, with some missing. The sample includes fewer than 120,000 clones, 94% seen only once; the top ten take approximately 2.9%. Sequencing was performed on peripheral blood, taken 28 days after the second AZD1222 dose. The clonotype was recovered from an adult who received the AZD1222 COVID-19 vaccine. V gene TRBV7-9 combines with J gene TRBJ1-4; no firm D call. The CDR3 DNA reads as TGTGCCAGCAGCCCCGGACGGATGGTAACTAATGAAAAACTGTTTTTT. The encoded protein is CASSPGRMVTNEKLFF.